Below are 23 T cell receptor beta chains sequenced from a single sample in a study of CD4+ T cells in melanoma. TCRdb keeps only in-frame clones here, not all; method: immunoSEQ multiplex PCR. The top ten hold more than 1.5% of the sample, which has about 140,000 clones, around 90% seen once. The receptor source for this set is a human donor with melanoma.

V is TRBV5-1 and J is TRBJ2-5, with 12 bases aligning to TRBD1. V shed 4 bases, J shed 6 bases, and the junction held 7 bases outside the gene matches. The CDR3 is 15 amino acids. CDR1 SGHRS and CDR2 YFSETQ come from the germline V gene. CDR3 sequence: CASSAGTGGLKTQYF. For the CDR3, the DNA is TGCGCCAGCAGCGCCGGGACAGGGGGCCTAAAGACCCAGTACTTC.

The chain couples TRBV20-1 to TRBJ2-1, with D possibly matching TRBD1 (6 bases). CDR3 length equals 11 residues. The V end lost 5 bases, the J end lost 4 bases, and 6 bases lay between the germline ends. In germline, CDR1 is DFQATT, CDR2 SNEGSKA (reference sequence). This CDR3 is CSAGQYNEQFF. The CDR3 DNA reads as TGCAGTGCTGGACAGTACAATGAGCAGTTCTTC.

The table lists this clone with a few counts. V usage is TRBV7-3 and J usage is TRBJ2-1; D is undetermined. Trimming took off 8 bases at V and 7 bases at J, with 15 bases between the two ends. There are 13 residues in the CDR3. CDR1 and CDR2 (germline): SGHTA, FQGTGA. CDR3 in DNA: TGTGCCAGCTCTCGTACTTCGCTGAATGAGCAGTTCTTC. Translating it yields CASSRTSLNEQFF.

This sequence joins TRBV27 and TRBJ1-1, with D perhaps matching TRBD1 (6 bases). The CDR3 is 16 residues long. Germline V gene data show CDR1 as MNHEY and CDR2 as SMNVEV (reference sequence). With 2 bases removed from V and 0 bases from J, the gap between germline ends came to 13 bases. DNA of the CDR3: TGTGCCAGCAGTTTAAGTTCCGGGGGGCTGAACACTGAAGCTTTCTTT. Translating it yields CASSLSSGGLNTEAFF.

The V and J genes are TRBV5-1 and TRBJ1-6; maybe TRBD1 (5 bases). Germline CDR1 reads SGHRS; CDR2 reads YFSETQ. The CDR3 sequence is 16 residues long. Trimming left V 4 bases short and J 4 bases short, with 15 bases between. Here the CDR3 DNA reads TGCGCCAGCAGCCCTGGGGGGAGTCTATATAATTCACCCCTCCACTTT. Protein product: CASSPGGSLYNSPLHF.

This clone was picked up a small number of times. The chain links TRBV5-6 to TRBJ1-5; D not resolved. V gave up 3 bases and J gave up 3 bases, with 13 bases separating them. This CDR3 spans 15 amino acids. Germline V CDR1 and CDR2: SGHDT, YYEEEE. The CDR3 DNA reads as TGTGCCAGCAGCTCTGGGTGGGGATTCAATCAGCCCCAGCATTTT. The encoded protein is CASSSGWGFNQPQHF.

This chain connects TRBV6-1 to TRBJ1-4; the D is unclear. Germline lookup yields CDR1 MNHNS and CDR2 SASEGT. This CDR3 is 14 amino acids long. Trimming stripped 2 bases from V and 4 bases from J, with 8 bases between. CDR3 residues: CASSEWHYNEKLFF. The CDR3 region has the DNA TGTGCCAGCAGTGAATGGCACTATAATGAAAAACTGTTTTTT.

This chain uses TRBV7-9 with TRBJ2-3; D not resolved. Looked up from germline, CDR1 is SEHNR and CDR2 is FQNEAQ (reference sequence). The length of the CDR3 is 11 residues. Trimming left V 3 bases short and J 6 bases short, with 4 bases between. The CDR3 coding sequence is TGTGCCAGCAGCTTCTATGATACGCAGTATTTT. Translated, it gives CASSFYDTQYF.

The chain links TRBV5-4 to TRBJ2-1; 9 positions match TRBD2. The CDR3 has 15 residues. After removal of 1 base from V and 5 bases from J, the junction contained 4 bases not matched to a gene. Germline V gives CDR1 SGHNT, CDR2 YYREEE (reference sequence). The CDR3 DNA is TGTGCCAGCAGCTTGAGCGGGGGGAGCAACAATGAGCAGTTCTTC. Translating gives CASSLSGGSNNEQFF.

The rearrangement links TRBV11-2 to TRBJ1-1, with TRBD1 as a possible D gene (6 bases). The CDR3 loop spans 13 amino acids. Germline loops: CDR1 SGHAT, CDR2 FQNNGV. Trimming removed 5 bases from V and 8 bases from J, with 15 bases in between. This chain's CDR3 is CASSGNRVQEAFF. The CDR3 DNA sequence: TGTGCCAGCAGCGGAAACAGGGTTCAGGAAGCTTTCTTT.

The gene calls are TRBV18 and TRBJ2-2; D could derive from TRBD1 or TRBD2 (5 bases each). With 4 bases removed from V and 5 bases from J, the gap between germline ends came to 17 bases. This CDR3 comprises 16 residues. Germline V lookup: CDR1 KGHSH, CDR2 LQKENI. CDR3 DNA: TGTGCCAGCTCACTCGGACTCCCCGCAGGGACCGGGGAGCTGTTTTTT. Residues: CASSLGLPAGTGELFF.

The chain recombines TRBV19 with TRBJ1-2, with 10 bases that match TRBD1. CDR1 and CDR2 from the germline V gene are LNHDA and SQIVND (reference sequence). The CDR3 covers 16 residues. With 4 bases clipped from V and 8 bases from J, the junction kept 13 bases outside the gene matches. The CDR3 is CASSTGQGRDNRGYTF. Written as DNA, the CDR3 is TGTGCCAGTAGTACGGGACAGGGGAGAGATAATAGAGGCTACACCTTC.

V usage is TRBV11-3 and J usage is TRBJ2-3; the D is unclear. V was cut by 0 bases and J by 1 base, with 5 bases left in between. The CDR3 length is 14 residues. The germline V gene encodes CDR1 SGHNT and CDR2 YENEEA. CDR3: CASSLDRGTDTQYF. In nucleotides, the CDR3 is TGTGCCAGCAGCTTAGACCGGGGCACAGATACGCAGTATTTT.

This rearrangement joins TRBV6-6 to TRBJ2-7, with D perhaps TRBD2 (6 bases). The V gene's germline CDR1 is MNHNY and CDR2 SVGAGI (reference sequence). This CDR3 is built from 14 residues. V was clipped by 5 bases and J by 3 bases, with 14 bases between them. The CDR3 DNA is TGTGCCAGCAGTGAGGGAGGCCCAAGCTACGAGCAGTACTTC. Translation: CASSEGGPSYEQYF.

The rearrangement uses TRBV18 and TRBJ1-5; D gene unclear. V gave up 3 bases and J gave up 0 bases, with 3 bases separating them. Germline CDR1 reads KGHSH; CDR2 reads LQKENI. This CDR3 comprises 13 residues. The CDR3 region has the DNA TGTGCCAGCTCACCGGATAGCAATCAGCCCCAGCATTTT. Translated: CASSPDSNQPQHF. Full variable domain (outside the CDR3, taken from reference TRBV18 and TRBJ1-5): NAGVMQNPRHLVRRRGQEARLRCSPMKGHSHVYWYRQLPEEGLKFMVYLQKENIIDESGMPKERFSAEFPKEGPSILRIQQVVRGDSAAYFCASSPDSNQPQHFGDGTRLSIL.

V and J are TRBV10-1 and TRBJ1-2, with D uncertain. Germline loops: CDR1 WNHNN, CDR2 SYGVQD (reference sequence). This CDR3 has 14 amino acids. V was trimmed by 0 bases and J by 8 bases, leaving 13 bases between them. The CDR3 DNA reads TGCGCCAGCAGTGAGTCCGGGGAGCCCATGGGCTACACCTTC. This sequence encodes CASSESGEPMGYTF.

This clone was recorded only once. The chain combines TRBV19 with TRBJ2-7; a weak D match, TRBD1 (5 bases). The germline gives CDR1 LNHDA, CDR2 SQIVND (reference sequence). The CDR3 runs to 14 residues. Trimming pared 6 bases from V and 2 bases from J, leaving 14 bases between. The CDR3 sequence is CASSAAGQTYEQYF. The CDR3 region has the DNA TGTGCCAGTAGCGCGGCAGGGCAGACCTACGAGCAGTACTTC. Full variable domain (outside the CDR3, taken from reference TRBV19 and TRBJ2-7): DGGITQSPKYLFRKEGQNVTLSCEQNLNHDAMYWYRQDPGQGLRLIYYSQIVNDFQKGDIAEGYSVSREKKESFPLTVTSAQKNPTAFYLCASSAAGQTYEQYFGPGTRLTVT.

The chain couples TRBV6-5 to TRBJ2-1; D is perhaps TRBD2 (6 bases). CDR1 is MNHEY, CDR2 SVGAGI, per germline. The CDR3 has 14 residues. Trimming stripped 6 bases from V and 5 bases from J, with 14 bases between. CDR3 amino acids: CASSRDLRDNEQFF. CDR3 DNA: TGTGCCAGCAGCCGGGACTTGAGGGACAATGAGCAGTTCTTC.

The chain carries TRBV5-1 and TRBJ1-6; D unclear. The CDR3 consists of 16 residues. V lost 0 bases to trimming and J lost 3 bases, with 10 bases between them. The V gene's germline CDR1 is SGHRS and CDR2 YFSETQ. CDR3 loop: CASSLGGRRYNSPLHF. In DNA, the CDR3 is TGCGCCAGCAGCTTGGGAGGACGGCGCTATAATTCACCCCTCCACTTT. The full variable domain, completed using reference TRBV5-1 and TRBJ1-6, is KAGVTQTPRYLIKTRGQQVTLSCSPISGHRSVSWYQQTPGQGLQFLFEYFSETQRNKGNFPGRFSGRQFSNSRSEMNVSTLELGDSALYLCASSLGGRRYNSPLHFGNGTRLTVT.

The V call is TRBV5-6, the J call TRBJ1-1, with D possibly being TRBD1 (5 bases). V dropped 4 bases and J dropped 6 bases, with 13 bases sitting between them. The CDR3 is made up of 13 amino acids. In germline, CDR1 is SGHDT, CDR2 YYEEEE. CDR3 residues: CASSPTGGAEAFF. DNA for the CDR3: TGTGCCAGCAGCCCAACCGGAGGGGCTGAAGCTTTCTTT.

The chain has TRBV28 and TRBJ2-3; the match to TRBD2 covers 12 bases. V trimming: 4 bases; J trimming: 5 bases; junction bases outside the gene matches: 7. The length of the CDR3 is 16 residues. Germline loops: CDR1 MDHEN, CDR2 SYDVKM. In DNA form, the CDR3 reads TGTGCCAGCAGTTCGGAGTCTAGCGGGGGGGGAGATACGCAGTATTTT. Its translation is CASSSESSGGGDTQYF.

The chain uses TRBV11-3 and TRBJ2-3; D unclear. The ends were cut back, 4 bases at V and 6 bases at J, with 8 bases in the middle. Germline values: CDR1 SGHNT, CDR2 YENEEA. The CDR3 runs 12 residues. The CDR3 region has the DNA TGTGCCAGCAGCTCCAACCTGGATACGCAGTATTTT. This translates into CASSSNLDTQYF.

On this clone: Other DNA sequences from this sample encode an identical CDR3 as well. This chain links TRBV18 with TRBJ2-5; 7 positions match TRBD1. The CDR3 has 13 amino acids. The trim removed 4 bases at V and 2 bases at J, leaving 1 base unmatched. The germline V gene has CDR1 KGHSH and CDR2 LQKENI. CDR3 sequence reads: CASSRGQQETQYF. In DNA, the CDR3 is TGTGCCAGCTCACGGGGACAGCAAGAGACCCAGTACTTC.